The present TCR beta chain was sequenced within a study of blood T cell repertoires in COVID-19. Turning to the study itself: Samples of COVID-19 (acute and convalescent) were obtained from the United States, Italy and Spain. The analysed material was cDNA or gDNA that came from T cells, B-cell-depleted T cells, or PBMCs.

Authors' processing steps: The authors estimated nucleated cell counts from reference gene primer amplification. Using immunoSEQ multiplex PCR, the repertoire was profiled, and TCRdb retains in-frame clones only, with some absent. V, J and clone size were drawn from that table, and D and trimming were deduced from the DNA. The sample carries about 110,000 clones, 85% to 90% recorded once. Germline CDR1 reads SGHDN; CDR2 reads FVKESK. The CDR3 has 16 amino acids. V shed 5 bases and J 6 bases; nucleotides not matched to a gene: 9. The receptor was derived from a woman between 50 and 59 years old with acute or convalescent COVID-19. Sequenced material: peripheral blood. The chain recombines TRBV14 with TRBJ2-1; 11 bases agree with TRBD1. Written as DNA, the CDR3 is TGTGCCAGCAGCGAACGGACAGGGGGCCCTGGCAATGAGCAGTTCTTC. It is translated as CASSERTGGPGNEQFF.